The 4 T cell receptor beta chains reported below all come from one sample, sequenced in a study of T cell repertoires in cytomegalovirus infection. From the reads, TCRdb called clonotypes with MiXCR, one entry per CDR3 protein. The sample has roughly 920,000 distinct CDR3 sequences; approximately 31% are singletons. These TCRs' antigens remain unknown. This material consisted of cultured CD8+ T cells from PBMCs, taken from culture after CMV antigen stimulation. The receptors were gathered from a human donor in good health (CMV status not recorded). Some clones in this sample may be carry-over from other donors' samples.

The J gene is TRBJ2-3, the V gene TRBV5-8; 14 bases fit TRBD2. With 3 bases clipped from V and 5 bases from J, the junction kept 5 bases outside the gene matches. This CDR3 region has 16 residues. CDR1 SGHTS and CDR2 YDEGEE come from the germline V gene. The CDR3: CASSSGTSGGKDTQYF. The DNA for the CDR3 is TGTGCCAGCAGCTCGGGGACTAGCGGGGGAAAAGATACGCAGTATTTT.

This chain connects TRBV7-9 to TRBJ2-7; a possible D gene is TRBD1 (6 bases). V lost 5 bases to trimming and J lost 11 bases, with 16 bases between them. Germline CDR1 reads SEHNR; CDR2 reads FQNEAQ (reference sequence). The CDR3 is made up of 12 amino acids. In DNA, the CDR3 is TGTGCCAGCAGCCCCCTTACAGGGCTAGAGTACTTC. It specifies CASSPLTGLEYF.

This clonotype was picked up a small number of times. The V and J genes are TRBV6-4 and TRBJ2-1; D call uncertain. Germline loops: CDR1 MRHNA, CDR2 SNTAGT. CDR3 length: 15 amino acids. V was pared by 5 bases and J by 2 bases, with 13 bases between. DNA of the CDR3: TGTGCCAGCAGTTCCCGAATAGACGCCTACAATGAGCAGTTCTTC. It encodes CASSSRIDAYNEQFF.

This chain connects TRBV6-8 to TRBJ2-5; 7 nucleotides match TRBD1. The CDR3 consists of 15 residues. Per germline, CDR1 MNHGY and CDR2 SAAAGT. Trimming removed 2 bases from V and 5 bases from J; junction bases left unmatched: 8. The CDR3 sequence: CASSYSSGGNETQYF. CDR3 coding DNA: TGTGCCAGCAGTTACAGTTCAGGGGGTAACGAGACCCAGTACTTC.